The 23 T cell receptor beta chains given below trace back to one sample, sequenced in a study of blood T cells in healthy people across ages. The authors ran a second PCR of 7 to 11 cycles using a sample-barcoded 5' primer and a J-beta primer mix. TCRdb recomputed calls from the 5' RACE reads with MiXCR, one row per CDR3 protein. This table has hundreds of thousands of distinct CDR3 sequences, about half appearing once. The specimen sequenced was blood. These receptors all stem from a woman in her sixties or seventies in good health.

The genes are TRBV5-8 and TRBJ2-3; D may be TRBD2 (6 bases). The CDR3 extends over 15 amino acids. Germline CDR1 SGHTS, CDR2 YDEGEE. Between the trimmed V and J ends, which lost 4 bases and 4 bases, there was a span of 16 bases. The DNA of the CDR3 is TGTGCCAGCAGCCTCTTGGGGGGTGTCGCAGATACGCAGTATTTT. The encoded protein is CASSLLGGVADTQYF. The full variable domain, its missing parts supplied by reference TRBV5-8 and TRBJ2-3, is EAGVTQSPTHLIKTRGQQATLRCSPISGHTSVYWYQQALGLGLQFLLWYDEGEERNRGNFPPRFSGRQFPNYSSELNVNALELEDSALYLCASSLLGGVADTQYFGPGTRLTVL.

There are a few counts of this clonotype. The gene calls are TRBV12-3 or TRBV12-4 and TRBJ2-1, with a possible D match to TRBD2 (6 bases). The CDR3 consists of 15 residues. Trimming stripped 2 bases from V and 3 bases from J, with 11 bases between. The CDR3 nucleotides are TGTGCCAGCAGTTTAACGGGAGCATTCTACAATGAGCAGTTCTTC. As protein: CASSLTGAFYNEQFF.

Only a few counts were recorded for this clonotype. The chain carries TRBV4-2 and TRBJ1-5, with D unresolved. Germline values: CDR1 LGHNA, CDR2 YNFKEQ. The CDR3 spans 15 residues. The germline V and J ends were trimmed by 1 base and 3 bases, with 10 bases remaining between them. CDR3 in DNA: TGTGCCAGCAGCCAAGGGCAGTTGCTCAATCAGCCCCAGCATTTT. It translates to CASSQGQLLNQPQHF.

This clonotype was seen a few times. The chain employs TRBV11-1 and TRBJ2-1; TRBD2 might be the D (6 bases). This CDR3 region has 14 residues. Germline lookup yields CDR1 SGHAT and CDR2 FQDESV (reference sequence). Trimming took off 7 bases at V and 8 bases at J, with 18 bases between the two ends. CDR3 region: CASNGQLASDEQFF. The CDR3 DNA sequence: TGTGCCAGCAACGGGCAACTAGCTTCCGATGAGCAGTTCTTC.

This chain links TRBV7-6 with TRBJ1-1; 7 bases fit TRBD1. Germline CDR1 and CDR2: SGHVS and FNYEAQ. J gave up 1 base and V 5 bases, and 4 bases lay outside the gene matches. CDR3 length: 14 amino acids. The CDR3 reads CASSAYRGNTEAFF. In nucleotides, the CDR3 is TGTGCCAGCAGCGCCTACAGGGGGAACACTGAAGCTTTCTTT.

This chain uses TRBV20-1 with TRBJ2-3; D is perhaps TRBD1 (6 bases). Trimming shortened V by 0 bases and J by 2 bases, and 15 bases separated the two germline ends. The CDR3 has 16 residues. Germline V gene sequence: CDR1 DFQATT, CDR2 SNEGSKA (reference sequence). The CDR3 nucleotides are TGCAGTGCTAGAGAGGTCAACAGGGTAGACACAGATACGCAGTATTTT. Its protein product is CSAREVNRVDTDTQYF.

This clonotype was detected many times. The J gene is TRBJ1-5, the V gene TRBV27; 8 bases are shared with TRBD1. The CDR3 covers 14 residues. Germline V lookup: CDR1 MNHEY, CDR2 SMNVEV (reference sequence). Trimming at V came to 9 bases and at J to 4 bases, leaving 8 bases not matched to a gene. The CDR3 nucleotides read TGTGCCAGTCCAGGGGGCATAAAGAATCAGCCCCAGCATTTT. This translates into CASPGGIKNQPQHF.

The table lists this clonotype with a count of one. The chain carries TRBV2 and TRBJ2-5; no clear D. Germline CDR1 and CDR2: SNHLY and FYNNEI. There are 11 residues in the CDR3. Trimming pared 5 bases from V and 9 bases from J, leaving 10 bases between. CDR3 bases: TGTGCCAGCAGTACGAACTTAGCCCAGTACTTC. Residues: CASSTNLAQYF.

The V and J genes are TRBV5-6 and TRBJ1-2, with a tentative D call TRBD1 (6 bases). The CDR3 has 15 amino acids. The ends were cut back, 4 bases at V and 0 bases at J, with 13 bases in the middle. CDR1 and CDR2 (germline): SGHDT, YYEEEE. The DNA for the CDR3 is TGTGCCAGCAGCCTCGGGACAAAATCTAACTATGGCTACACCTTC. The encoded protein is CASSLGTKSNYGYTF.

The chain carries TRBV24-1 and TRBJ2-2, with 7 bases aligning to TRBD1. This CDR3 has 16 residues. CDR1 is KGHDR and CDR2 is SFDVKD in the germline V gene. V lost 4 bases, J lost 0 bases, and 4 bases stayed unmatched. CDR3 region: CATSDRTGPNTGELFF. In nucleotides, the CDR3 is TGTGCCACCAGTGACCGGACAGGCCCGAACACCGGGGAGCTGTTTTTT.

The chain links TRBV2 to TRBJ2-7; the D is unclear. Deletions cut 6 bases from V and 10 bases from J, with 19 bases between. This CDR3 contains 13 residues. From germline, CDR1 is SNHLY and CDR2 FYNNEI. The CDR3 bases are TGTGCCAGCAGGGGAACAGAAGTTCGTACCCAGTACTTC. Protein product: CASRGTEVRTQYF. Filled out from reference TRBV2 and TRBJ2-7, the complete variable domain reads EPEVTQTPSHQVTQMGQEVILRCVPISNHLYFYWYRQILGQKVEFLVSFYNNEISEKSEIFDDQFSVERPDGSNFTLKIRSTKLEDSAMYFCASRGTEVRTQYFGPGTRLTVT.

The chain's CDR3 is CASSGGVTQHF. In nucleotides, the CDR3 is TGTGCCAGCAGTGGAGGGGTTACCCAGCATTTT. The rearrangement uses TRBV2 and TRBJ1-5, with D maybe TRBD1 (5 bases). The CDR3 runs to 11 residues. Trimming took off 4 bases at V and 11 bases at J, with 9 bases between the two ends. Germline V gene data show CDR1 as SNHLY and CDR2 as FYNNEI.

The J gene is TRBJ2-2, the V gene TRBV10-3; a possible D gene is TRBD2 (6 bases). V lost 10 bases to trimming and J lost 4 bases, with 19 bases between them. The CDR3 length is 15 residues. CDR1 is ENHRY, CDR2 SYGVKD, per germline. For the CDR3, the DNA is TGTGCCAGCAACCCAGGGCGGGACGGCACCGGGGAGCTGTTTTTT. Its translation: CASNPGRDGTGELFF.

This clonotype was observed a few times. This chain connects TRBV7-3 to TRBJ2-5; D may be TRBD2 (6 bases). Germline CDR1 and CDR2: SGHTA and FQGTGA. The CDR3 spans 15 residues. Trimming pared 1 base from V and 5 bases from J, leaving 14 bases between. The CDR3, as DNA: TGTGCCAGCAGCTTAATGACCGGGAGTTCCGAGACCCAGTACTTC. Its protein is CASSLMTGSSETQYF.

The CDR3 loop reads CASSQVRVDTGELFF. The DNA for the CDR3 is TGCGCCAGCAGCCAAGTCCGGGTGGACACCGGGGAGCTGTTTTTT. The chain carries TRBV4-3 and TRBJ2-2; no definite D call. Trimming shortened V by 1 base and J by 3 bases, and 9 bases separated the two germline ends. The CDR3 spans 15 residues. From germline, CDR1 is LGHNA and CDR2 YSLEER.

The rearrangement uses TRBV2 and TRBJ2-5, with D tentatively TRBD1 (6 bases). The V and J ends lost 4 bases and 2 bases respectively, with 8 bases between them. The germline V gene encodes CDR1 SNHLY and CDR2 FYNNEI. The CDR3 length is 13 residues. The CDR3 DNA sequence: TGTGCCAGCAGTGGGGGGACACAAGAGACCCAGTACTTC. This sequence encodes CASSGGTQETQYF. The variable domain in full, with the rest retrieved from reference TRBV2 and TRBJ2-5, is EPEVTQTPSHQVTQMGQEVILRCVPISNHLYFYWYRQILGQKVEFLVSFYNNEISEKSEIFDDQFSVERPDGSNFTLKIRSTKLEDSAMYFCASSGGTQETQYFGPGTRLLVL.

This sequence joins TRBV6-6 and TRBJ1-2, with D perhaps TRBD1 (5 bases). Germline CDR1 reads MNHNY; CDR2 reads SVGAGI (reference sequence). Trimming pared 6 bases from V and 2 bases from J, leaving 13 bases between. CDR3 length: 14 residues. This CDR3 reads CASSRLGRNYGYTF. The CDR3 DNA reads TGTGCCAGCAGCCGGCTGGGACGGAACTATGGCTACACCTTC.

The chain uses TRBV20-1 and TRBJ2-1; tentative D call: TRBD2 (5 bases). CDR1 DFQATT and CDR2 SNEGSKA come from the germline V gene (reference sequence). The V and J ends lost 0 bases and 4 bases respectively, with 13 bases between them. The CDR3 is 15 amino acids. CDR3: CSARDTGSLYNEQFF. DNA for the CDR3: TGCAGTGCTAGAGATACGGGATCCCTGTACAATGAGCAGTTCTTC.

CDR3 loop: CSARVLERGRSGNTIYF. For the CDR3, the DNA is TGCAGTGCTAGAGTTCTAGAACGAGGCCGCTCTGGAAACACCATATATTTT. The chain couples TRBV20-1 to TRBJ1-3, with D unresolved. The CDR3 consists of 17 residues. The ends were cut back, 1 base at V and 0 bases at J, with 16 bases in the middle. Germline lookup yields CDR1 DFQATT and CDR2 SNEGSKA (reference sequence).

V gene TRBV5-1 combines with J gene TRBJ2-1; 8 bases line up with TRBD2. V gave up 6 bases and J gave up 4 bases; unmatched junction bases: 9. CDR3 size: 15 residues. Germline V CDR1 and CDR2: SGHRS, YFSETQ. This CDR3 is CASNPTSDLYNEQFF. The CDR3 DNA reads TGCGCCAGCAACCCGACTAGCGATCTTTACAATGAGCAGTTCTTC.

The gene calls are TRBV7-3 and TRBJ1-2, with D perhaps matching TRBD1 (6 bases). This CDR3 is 13 amino acids long. Trimming shortened V by 5 bases and J by 7 bases, and 14 bases separated the two germline ends. Germline values: CDR1 SGHTA, CDR2 FQGTGA. The CDR3 protein is CASSPDRNLGYTF. The CDR3, as DNA: TGTGCCAGCAGCCCCGACAGGAATCTTGGCTACACCTTC.

The chain has TRBV20-1 and TRBJ2-7, with 8 bases matching TRBD2. V was clipped by 5 bases and J by 2 bases; unmatched bases: 5. The CDR3 extends over 13 amino acids. Germline values: CDR1 DFQATT, CDR2 SNEGSKA (reference sequence). The CDR3 protein is CSAGPGLAYEQYF. The DNA for the CDR3 is TGCAGTGCTGGCCCGGGACTAGCCTACGAGCAGTACTTC.

The chain links TRBV7-9 to TRBJ1-5, with 11 bases that match TRBD1. This CDR3 is built from 15 residues. The V and J ends lost 1 base and 7 bases, in that order; junction bases with no gene match: 3. Per germline, CDR1 SEHNR and CDR2 FQNEAQ (reference sequence). Here the CDR3 DNA reads TGTGCCAGCAGCTTAGGAGGGACAGGGGGGCAGCCCCAGCATTTT. Its protein is CASSLGGTGGQPQHF.